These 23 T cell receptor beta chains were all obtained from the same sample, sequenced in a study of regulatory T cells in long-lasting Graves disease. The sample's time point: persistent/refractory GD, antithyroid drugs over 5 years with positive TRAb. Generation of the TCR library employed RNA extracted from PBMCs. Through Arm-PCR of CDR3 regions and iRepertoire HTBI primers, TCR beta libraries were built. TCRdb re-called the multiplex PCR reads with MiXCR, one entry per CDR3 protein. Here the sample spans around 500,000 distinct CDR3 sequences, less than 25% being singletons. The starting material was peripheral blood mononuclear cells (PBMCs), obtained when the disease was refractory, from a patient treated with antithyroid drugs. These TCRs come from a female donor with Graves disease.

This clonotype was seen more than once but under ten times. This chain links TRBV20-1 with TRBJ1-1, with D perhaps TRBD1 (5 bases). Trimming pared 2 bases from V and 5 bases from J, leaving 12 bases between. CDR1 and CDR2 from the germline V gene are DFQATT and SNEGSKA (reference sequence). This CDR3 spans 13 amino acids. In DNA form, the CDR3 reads TGCAGTGCTAGAAGGGGCGTTGGGACTGAAGCTTTCTTT. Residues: CSARRGVGTEAFF.

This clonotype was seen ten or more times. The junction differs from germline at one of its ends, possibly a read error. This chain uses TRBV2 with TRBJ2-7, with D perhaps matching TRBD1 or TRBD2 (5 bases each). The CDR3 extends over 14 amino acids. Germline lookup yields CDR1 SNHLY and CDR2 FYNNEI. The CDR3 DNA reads TGTGCCAGCAGGGGGGAACAGAGCTCCTACGAGCAGTGCTTC. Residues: CASRGEQSSYEQCF. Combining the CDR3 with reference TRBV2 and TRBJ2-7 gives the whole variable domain EPEVTQTPSHQVTQMGQEVILRCVPISNHLYFYWYRQILGQKVEFLVSFYNNEISEKSEIFDDQFSVERPDGSNFTLKIRSTKLEDSAMYFCASRGEQSSYEQCFGPGTRLTVT.

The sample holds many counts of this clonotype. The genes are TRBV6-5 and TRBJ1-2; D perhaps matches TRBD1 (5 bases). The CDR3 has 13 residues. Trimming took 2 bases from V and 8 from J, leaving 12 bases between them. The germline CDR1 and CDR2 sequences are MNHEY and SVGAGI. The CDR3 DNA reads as TGTGCCAGCAGTTACCAGGGTGGCTGGGGCTACACCTTC. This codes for CASSYQGGWGYTF.

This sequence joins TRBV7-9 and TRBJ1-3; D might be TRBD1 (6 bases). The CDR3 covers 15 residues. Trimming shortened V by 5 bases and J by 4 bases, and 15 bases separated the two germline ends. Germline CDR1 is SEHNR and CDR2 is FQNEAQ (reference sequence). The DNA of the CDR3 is TGTGCCAGCAGCAGTACGGGGACAACCGGAAACACCATATATTTT. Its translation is CASSSTGTTGNTIYF.

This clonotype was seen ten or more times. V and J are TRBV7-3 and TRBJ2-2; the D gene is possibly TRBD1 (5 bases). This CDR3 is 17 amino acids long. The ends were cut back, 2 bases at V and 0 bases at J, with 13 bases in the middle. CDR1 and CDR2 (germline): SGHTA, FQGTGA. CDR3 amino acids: CASSLSHGRANTGELFF. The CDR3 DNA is TGTGCCAGCAGCTTATCCCATGGCAGGGCGAACACCGGGGAGCTGTTTTTT.

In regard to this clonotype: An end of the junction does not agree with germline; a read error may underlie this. The CDR3 spells CASSYDWPVWFF. CDR3 coding DNA: TGTGCCAGCAGCTACGACTGGCCGGTATGGTTCTTC. J is TRBJ2-5 and V is TRBV7-3; D gene unclear. Germline CDR1 SGHTA, CDR2 FQGTGA. CDR3 length: 12 residues.

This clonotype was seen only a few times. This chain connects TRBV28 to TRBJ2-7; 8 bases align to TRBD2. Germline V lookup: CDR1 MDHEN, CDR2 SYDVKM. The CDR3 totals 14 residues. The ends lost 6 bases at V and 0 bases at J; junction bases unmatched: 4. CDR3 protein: CASRAAGGSYEQYF. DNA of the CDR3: TGTGCCAGCAGGGCGGCGGGAGGCTCCTACGAGCAGTACTTC.

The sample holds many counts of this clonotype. CDR3 sequence (DNA): TGTGCCAGTAGAGTTACGACTAACTATGGCTACACCTTC. Translated, it gives CASRVTTNYGYTF. The gene calls are TRBV19 and TRBJ1-2; the D is unclear. Germline V gene lookup returns CDR1 LNHDA and CDR2 SQIVND (reference sequence). The ends were cut back, 6 bases at V and 0 bases at J, with 8 bases in the middle. The CDR3 runs to 13 residues.

CDR3 region: CAISEDSFRSGYTF. The CDR3 DNA reads as TGTGCCATCAGTGAAGACAGTTTTAGGAGCGGCTACACCTTC. This chain connects TRBV10-3 to TRBJ1-2, with a tentative D call TRBD1 (5 bases). The CDR3 has 14 amino acids. Trimming shortened V by 3 bases and J by 8 bases, and 16 bases separated the two germline ends. Germline lookup yields CDR1 ENHRY and CDR2 SYGVKD.

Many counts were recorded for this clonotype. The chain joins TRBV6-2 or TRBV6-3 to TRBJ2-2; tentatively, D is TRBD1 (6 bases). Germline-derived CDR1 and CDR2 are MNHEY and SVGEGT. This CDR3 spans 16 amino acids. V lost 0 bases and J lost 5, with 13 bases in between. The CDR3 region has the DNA TGTGCCAGCAGTTACTCGACCAGGGGTGTTACCGGGGAGCTGTTTTTT. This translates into CASSYSTRGVTGELFF.

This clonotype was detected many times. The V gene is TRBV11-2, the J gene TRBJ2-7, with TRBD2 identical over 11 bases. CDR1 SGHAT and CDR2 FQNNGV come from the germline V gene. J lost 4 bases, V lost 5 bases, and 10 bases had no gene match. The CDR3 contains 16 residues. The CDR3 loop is CASSEPGTSGFYEQYF. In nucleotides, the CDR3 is TGTGCCAGCAGCGAACCAGGGACTAGCGGATTTTACGAGCAGTACTTC.

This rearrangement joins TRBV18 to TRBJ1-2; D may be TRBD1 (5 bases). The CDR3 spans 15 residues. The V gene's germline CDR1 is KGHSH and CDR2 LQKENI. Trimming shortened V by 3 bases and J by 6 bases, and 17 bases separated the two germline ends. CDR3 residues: CASSPPGQGGDGYTF. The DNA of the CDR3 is TGTGCCAGCTCACCCCCCGGGCAGGGAGGCGATGGCTACACCTTC.

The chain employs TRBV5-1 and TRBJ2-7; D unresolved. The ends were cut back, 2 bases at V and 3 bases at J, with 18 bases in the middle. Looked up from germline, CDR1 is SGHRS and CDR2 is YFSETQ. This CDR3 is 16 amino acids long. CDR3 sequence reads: CASSFVLESSDYEQYF. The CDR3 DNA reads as TGCGCCAGCAGCTTTGTGTTGGAAAGCTCCGACTACGAGCAGTACTTC.

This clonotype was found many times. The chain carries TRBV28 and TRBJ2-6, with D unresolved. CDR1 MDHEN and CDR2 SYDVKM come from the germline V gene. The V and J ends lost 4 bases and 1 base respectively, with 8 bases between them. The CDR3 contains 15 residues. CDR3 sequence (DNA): TGTGCCAGCAGTTCCCCCGAATCTGGGGCCAACGTCCTGACTTTC. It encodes CASSSPESGANVLTF.

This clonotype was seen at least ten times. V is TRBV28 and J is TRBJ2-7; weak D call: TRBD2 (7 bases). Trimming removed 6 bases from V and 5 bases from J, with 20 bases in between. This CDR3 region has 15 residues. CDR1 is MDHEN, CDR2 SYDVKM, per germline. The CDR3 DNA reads TGTGCCAGCAGAGTTTTAGGGGGGGGGGCGGACGAGCAGTACTTC. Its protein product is CASRVLGGGADEQYF.

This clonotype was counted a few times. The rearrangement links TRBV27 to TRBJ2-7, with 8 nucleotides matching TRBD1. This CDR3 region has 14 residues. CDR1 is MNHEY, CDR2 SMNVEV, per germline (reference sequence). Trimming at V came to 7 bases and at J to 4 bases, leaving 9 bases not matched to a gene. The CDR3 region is CASTQAGTGYEQYF. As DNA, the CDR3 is TGTGCCAGCACCCAAGCCGGGACAGGATACGAGCAGTACTTC.

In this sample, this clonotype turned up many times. The chain's CDR3 is CASSLGGGAGEAFF. CDR3 in DNA: TGCGCCAGCAGCCTTGGAGGGGGAGCAGGTGAAGCTTTCTTT. The J gene is TRBJ1-1, the V gene TRBV5-1; TRBD1 might be the D (6 bases). Trimming removed 4 bases at V and 7 bases at J, with 17 bases between. CDR3 length: 14 residues. Germline V gives CDR1 SGHRS, CDR2 YFSETQ.

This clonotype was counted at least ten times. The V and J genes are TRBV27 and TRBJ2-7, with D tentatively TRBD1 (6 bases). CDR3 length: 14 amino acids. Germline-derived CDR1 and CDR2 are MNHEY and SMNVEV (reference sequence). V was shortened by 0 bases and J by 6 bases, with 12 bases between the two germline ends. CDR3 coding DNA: TGTGCCAGCAGTTTATCAGGGGGACGGGTCGAGCAGTACTTC. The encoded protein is CASSLSGGRVEQYF.

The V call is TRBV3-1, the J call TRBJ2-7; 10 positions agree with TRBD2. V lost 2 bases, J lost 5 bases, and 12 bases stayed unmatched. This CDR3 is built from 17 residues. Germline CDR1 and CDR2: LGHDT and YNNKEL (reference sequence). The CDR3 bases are TGTGCCAGCAGCCAATTCGTTCTCGGGACTAGCGTCCACGAGCAGTACTTC. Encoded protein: CASSQFVLGTSVHEQYF.

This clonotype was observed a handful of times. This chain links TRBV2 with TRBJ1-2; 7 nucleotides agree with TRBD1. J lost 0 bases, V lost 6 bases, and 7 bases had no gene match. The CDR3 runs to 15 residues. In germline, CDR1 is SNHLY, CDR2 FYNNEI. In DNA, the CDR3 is TGTGCCAGCAGCCGACAGGGAGTGGCTAACTATGGCTACACCTTC. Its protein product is CASSRQGVANYGYTF.

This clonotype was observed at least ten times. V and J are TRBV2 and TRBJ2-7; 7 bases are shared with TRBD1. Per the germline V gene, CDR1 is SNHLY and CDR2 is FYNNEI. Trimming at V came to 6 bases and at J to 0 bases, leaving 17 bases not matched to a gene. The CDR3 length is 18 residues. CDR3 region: CASRATGSLRRSSYEQYF. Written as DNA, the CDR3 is TGTGCCAGCAGAGCGACAGGGAGCTTGCGCCGAAGCTCCTACGAGCAGTACTTC.

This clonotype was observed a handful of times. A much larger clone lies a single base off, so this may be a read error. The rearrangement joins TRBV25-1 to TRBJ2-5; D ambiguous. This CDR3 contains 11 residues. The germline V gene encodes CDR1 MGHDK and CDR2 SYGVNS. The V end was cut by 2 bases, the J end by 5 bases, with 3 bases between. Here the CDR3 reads CASSEAETQYF. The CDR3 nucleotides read TGTGCCAGCAGTGAAGCGGAGACCCAGTACTTC. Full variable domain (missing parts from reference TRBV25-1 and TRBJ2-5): EADIYQTPRYLVIGTGKKITLECSQTMGHDKMYWYQQDPGMELHLIHYSYGVNSTEKGDLSSESTVSRIRTEHFPLTLESARPSHTSQYLCASSEAETQYFGPGTRLLVL.

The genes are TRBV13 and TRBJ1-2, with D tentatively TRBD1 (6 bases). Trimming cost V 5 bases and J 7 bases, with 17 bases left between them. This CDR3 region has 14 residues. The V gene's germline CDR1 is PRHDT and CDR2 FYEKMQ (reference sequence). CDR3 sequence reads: CASSIRTGRVGYTF. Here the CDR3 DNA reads TGTGCCAGCAGCATAAGAACAGGGAGGGTTGGCTACACCTTC.